These 27 T cell receptor beta chains came from one sample sequenced in a study of beta chain features in type 1 diabetes. Whole-study results and caveats: Among patients with Type 1 diabetes, TCRB CDR3s were moderately but significantly shorter in every one of the four CD4+ subsets.

Their cognate antigens are unknown. Every isolated RNA sample was fully reverse transcribed, so sequencing captured expressed TCRB transcripts. Using immunoSEQ multiplex PCR, the repertoire was profiled, and TCRdb retains in-frame clones only, with some absent. The sample has approximately 160,000 clones, about 63% seen once; the top ten hold 0.08% to 0.095%. The specimen sequenced was naive CD4+ T cells from blood. The receptor source for this set is a man aged 25-45 years with type 1 diabetes.

The CDR3 reads CSVPKVRGVNTEAFF. CDR3 coding DNA: TGCAGCGTTCCCAAAGTCAGGGGCGTGAACACTGAAGCTTTCTTT. This chain joins TRBV29-1 and TRBJ1-1, with D perhaps TRBD1 (6 bases). This CDR3 has 15 amino acids. V dropped 5 bases and J dropped 0 bases, with 16 bases sitting between them. Germline V gene lookup returns CDR1 SQVTM and CDR2 ANQGSEA.

V is TRBV30 and J is TRBJ2-7; D may be TRBD2 (6 bases). This CDR3 spans 13 amino acids. CDR1 GTSNPN and CDR2 SVGIG come from the germline V gene (reference sequence). V was pared by 6 bases and J by 0 bases, with 12 bases between. The CDR3 is CACSEGYSYEQYF. CDR3 bases: TGTGCCTGCTCGGAGGGTTACTCCTACGAGCAGTACTTC.

The rearrangement joins TRBV28 to TRBJ1-6; D is undetermined. V gave up 1 base and J gave up 9 bases, with 4 bases separating them. The CDR3 extends over 12 amino acids. Per germline, CDR1 MDHEN and CDR2 SYDVKM. The DNA of the CDR3 is TGTGCCAGCAGTTTATCCCGTTCACCCCTCCACTTT. It yields the protein CASSLSRSPLHF.

This chain connects TRBV10-3 to TRBJ2-7; 7 bases line up with TRBD1. Germline CDR1 ENHRY, CDR2 SYGVKD. With V trimmed by 8 bases and J by 9 bases, 10 bases remained unmatched. The CDR3 sequence is 12 residues long. The CDR3: CAIGGQSQGQYF. The CDR3 nucleotides are TGTGCCATCGGGGGACAGAGTCAAGGGCAGTACTTC.

The J gene is TRBJ2-2, the V gene TRBV9; D is undetermined. The CDR3 has 15 residues. V was trimmed by 0 bases and J by 3 bases, leaving 9 bases between them. The germline gives CDR1 SGDLS, CDR2 YYNGEE. The CDR3, as DNA: TGTGCCAGCAGCGTAGACGTCGGTTACACCGGGGAGCTGTTTTTT. Protein: CASSVDVGYTGELFF.

The genes are TRBV23-1 and TRBJ2-1; D not certain. TRBV23-1 is identified as an open reading frame with a role that is uncertain. V was cut by 0 bases and J by 0 bases, with 9 bases left in between. This CDR3 comprises 16 residues. CDR3 residues: CASSQSWGSSYNEQFF. The CDR3 coding sequence is TGCGCCAGCAGTCAATCCTGGGGTAGCTCCTACAATGAGCAGTTCTTC.

The V call is TRBV6-6, the J call TRBJ1-2; 7 bases fit TRBD1. CDR3 length: 14 amino acids. V shed 5 bases and J 7 bases; nucleotides not matched to a gene: 10. Germline loops: CDR1 MNHNY, CDR2 SVGAGI (reference sequence). CDR3 in amino acids: CASSPDRHRGGYTF. In nucleotides, the CDR3 is TGTGCCAGCAGTCCAGACAGGCACAGGGGTGGCTACACCTTC.

CDR3 amino acids: CASSPTSGPYEQYF. In DNA form, the CDR3 reads TGTGCCAGCAGCCCTACTAGCGGCCCCTACGAGCAGTACTTC. The chain couples TRBV9 to TRBJ2-7; 8 nucleotides align to TRBD2. The germline CDR1 and CDR2 sequences are SGDLS and YYNGEE. The CDR3 is 14 amino acids. Trimming took 4 bases from V and 2 from J; bases not matched to a gene: 5.

This chain uses TRBV7-9 with TRBJ1-2; a weak D match, TRBD1 (5 bases). The germline CDR1 and CDR2 sequences are SEHNR and FQNEAQ (reference sequence). V was trimmed by 5 bases and J by 4 bases, leaving 14 bases between them. The CDR3 runs 14 residues. CDR3 residues: CASSRELRGYGYTF. The CDR3 DNA sequence: TGTGCCAGCAGCCGGGAGTTGAGGGGCTATGGCTACACCTTC. The full variable domain, completed using reference TRBV7-9 and TRBJ1-2, is DTGVSQNPRHKITKRGQNVTFRCDPISEHNRLYWYRQTLGQGPEFLTYFQNEAQLEKSRLLSDRFSAERPKGSFSTLEIQRTEQGDSAMYLCASSRELRGYGYTFGSGTRLTVV.

The rearrangement uses TRBV6-5 and TRBJ1-2; 9 bases line up with TRBD1. The germline V gene encodes CDR1 MNHEY and CDR2 SVGAGI. The CDR3 has 15 amino acids. V dropped 5 bases and J dropped 7; count of bases not matched to a gene: 11. The CDR3 DNA sequence: TGTGCCAGCAGTATCTGGGACAGGGCGTTCGGTGGCTACACCTTC. This codes for CASSIWDRAFGGYTF.

The chain is built from TRBV30 and TRBJ1-4; no definite D call. Trimming cost V 0 bases and J 7 bases, with 15 bases left between them. The CDR3 covers 15 residues. Germline CDR1 and CDR2: GTSNPN and SVGIG (reference sequence). The CDR3 bases are TGTGCCTGGAGTGTGAGGCCAATGGACGCTGAAAAACTGTTTTTT. Protein sequence: CAWSVRPMDAEKLFF.

V usage is TRBV18 and J usage is TRBJ2-7; maybe TRBD2 (6 bases). The length of the CDR3 is 14 residues. Trimming left V 3 bases short and J 1 base short, with 10 bases between. Germline CDR1 reads KGHSH; CDR2 reads LQKENI. The CDR3 protein is CASSPGTPSYEQYF. CDR3 nucleotides: TGTGCCAGCTCACCGGGGACTCCGTCCTACGAGCAGTACTTC.

The chain is built from TRBV6-5 and TRBJ2-5; 8 nucleotides align to TRBD1. From germline, CDR1 is MNHEY and CDR2 SVGAGI. V was pared by 8 bases and J by 7 bases, with 15 bases of the junction left unmatched. The CDR3 consists of 15 residues. The CDR3 DNA reads as TGTGCCAGCCTGTCTGGGACAGGCCTCCCGGGGACCCAGTACTTC. Residues: CASLSGTGLPGTQYF.

The chain combines TRBV27 with TRBJ2-1, with 12 bases lining up with TRBD2. CDR1 MNHEY and CDR2 SMNVEV come from the germline V gene (reference sequence). The CDR3 is 15 amino acids. V lost 5 bases and J lost 4; bases outside the gene matches: 3. The CDR3 protein is CASSQGLAGYNEQFF. The CDR3 nucleotides are TGTGCCAGCAGTCAAGGACTAGCGGGGTACAATGAGCAGTTCTTC.

This clone was picked up a small number of times. V gene TRBV29-1 combines with J gene TRBJ2-1; TRBD2 aligns across 12 bases. V lost 6 bases to trimming and J lost 3 bases; unmatched junction nucleotides: 6. This CDR3 has 15 amino acids. Looked up from germline, CDR1 is SQVTM and CDR2 is ANQGSEA. The CDR3 nucleotides are TGCAGCGTGGAACTAGCGGGGGGCCGCTACAATGAGCAGTTCTTC. Its translation: CSVELAGGRYNEQFF.

This chain connects TRBV30 to TRBJ2-1, with 8 bases fitting TRBD2. CDR3 length equals 15 residues. The germline V gene encodes CDR1 GTSNPN and CDR2 SVGIG (reference sequence). The junction had 8 bases not matched to a gene; V was cut back by 0 bases and J by 7 bases. Here the CDR3 reads CAWSVLAGGRNEQFF. The CDR3 coding sequence is TGTGCCTGGAGTGTTTTGGCGGGGGGCCGGAATGAGCAGTTCTTC.

V usage is TRBV30 and J usage is TRBJ1-3, with D perhaps TRBD1 (6 bases). CDR3 length: 15 residues. The V and J ends lost 0 bases and 4 bases respectively, with 13 bases between them. Germline V CDR1 and CDR2: GTSNPN, SVGIG (reference sequence). CDR3 region: CAWSVRTGQGNTIYF. The CDR3 DNA is TGTGCCTGGAGTGTTCGGACCGGACAGGGAAACACCATATATTTT.

This chain joins TRBV18 and TRBJ1-2, with TRBD1 matching over 11 bases. There are 15 residues in the CDR3. With 0 bases clipped from V and 3 bases from J, the junction kept 0 bases outside the gene matches. Germline V lookup: CDR1 KGHSH, CDR2 LQKENI. The CDR3, as DNA: TGTGCCAGCTCACCACCGGGACAGGGGGACTATGGCTACACCTTC. This sequence encodes CASSPPGQGDYGYTF.

The rearrangement uses TRBV11-2 and TRBJ2-1, with a possible D match to TRBD2 (6 bases). Germline CDR1 is SGHAT and CDR2 is FQNNGV. The CDR3 has 13 amino acids. The germline V and J ends were trimmed by 7 bases and 9 bases, with 16 bases remaining between them. Written as DNA, the CDR3 is TGTGCCAGCACCGAAAAATCCGGGAGTGAGCAGTTCTTC. Translating it yields CASTEKSGSEQFF.

CDR3 nucleotide sequence: TGCGCCAGCAGTGCAGTCGGGAATGAGCAGTTCTTC. Encoded protein: CASSAVGNEQFF. This sequence joins TRBV4-3 and TRBJ2-1; the D is unclear. The CDR3 spans 12 residues. Trimming shortened V by 6 bases and J by 7 bases, and 10 bases separated the two germline ends. The germline V gene encodes CDR1 LGHNA and CDR2 YSLEER.

The chain combines TRBV19 with TRBJ2-5; tentative D call: TRBD1 (5 bases). Germline V gene lookup returns CDR1 LNHDA and CDR2 SQIVND (reference sequence). The CDR3 loop spans 12 amino acids. V was cut by 3 bases and J by 5 bases, with 7 bases left in between. This CDR3 is CASSIQGETQYF. Here the CDR3 DNA reads TGTGCCAGTAGTATCCAGGGCGAGACCCAGTACTTC.

J is TRBJ2-1 and V is TRBV4-1, with D perhaps being TRBD1 or TRBD2 (5 bases each). Trimming took 4 bases from V and 5 from J, leaving 9 bases between them. Germline V gene data show CDR1 as MGHRA and CDR2 as YSYEKL. This CDR3 region has 13 residues. The CDR3, as DNA: TGCGCCAGCAGCCCCCTGGGGGACAATGAGCAGTTCTTC. Protein product: CASSPLGDNEQFF.

There are a few counts of this clone. V gene TRBV4-3 combines with J gene TRBJ2-2; 9 bases align to TRBD1. V dropped 4 bases and J dropped 0; count of bases not matched to a gene: 6. There are 17 residues in the CDR3. Germline-derived CDR1 and CDR2 are LGHNA and YSLEER. The CDR3 loop reads CASSPFGDRANTGELFF. CDR3 DNA: TGCGCCAGCAGCCCTTTTGGGGACAGGGCGAACACCGGGGAGCTGTTTTTT.

There are a few counts of this clone. V and J are TRBV25-1 and TRBJ1-6, with a possible D match to TRBD1 (6 bases). The CDR3 is 18 residues long. The germline CDR1 and CDR2 sequences are MGHDK and SYGVNS. Trimming stripped 1 base from V and 0 bases from J, with 13 bases between. CDR3: CASSEFSQGSSYNSPLHF. In nucleotides, the CDR3 is TGTGCCAGCAGTGAATTTTCTCAGGGGAGCTCCTATAATTCACCCCTCCACTTT.

This clone was picked up one time. The chain has TRBV29-1 and TRBJ2-7; perhaps D is TRBD1 or TRBD2 (5 bases each). Deletions cut 4 bases from V and 4 bases from J, with 11 bases between. The CDR3 is made up of 12 amino acids. Germline V gene sequence: CDR1 SQVTM, CDR2 ANQGSEA. The CDR3 spells CSVGDALYEQYF. For the CDR3, the DNA is TGCAGCGTTGGGGACGCCTTGTACGAGCAGTACTTC.

V and J are TRBV7-9 and TRBJ1-6, with D tentatively TRBD1 (5 bases). Trimming stripped 3 bases from V and 6 bases from J, with 12 bases between. CDR3 length: 15 residues. Germline V gives CDR1 SEHNR, CDR2 FQNEAQ (reference sequence). Here the CDR3 reads CASSFGDRPNSPLHF. The CDR3 DNA follows: TGTGCCAGCAGCTTCGGAGACAGACCTAATTCACCCCTCCACTTT.

V usage is TRBV4-3 and J usage is TRBJ2-5; 12 bases map to TRBD2. Germline CDR1 reads LGHNA; CDR2 reads YSLEER. V trimming: 4 bases; J trimming: 5 bases; junction bases outside the gene matches: 8. The CDR3 consists of 16 residues. CDR3 amino acids: CASSRQLAGGLETQYF. The DNA for the CDR3 is TGCGCCAGCAGCCGCCAACTAGCGGGGGGCTTGGAGACCCAGTACTTC.